The 20 T cell receptor beta chains below come from one sample, sequenced in a study of blood T cell repertoires in COVID-19. Only in-frame clones appear in the TCRdb table, and some are missing; sequencing was by immunoSEQ multiplex PCR. The sample lists around 500,000 clones, approximately 91% seen once, with around 8% in the top ten. Sequencing used PBMCs or T cells enriched from blood (not recorded which). All receptors derive from a woman in her sixties who had recovered from COVID-19.

This clone was seen only a few times. The rearrangement uses TRBV6-5 and TRBJ1-3; 7 nucleotides agree with TRBD1. The length of the CDR3 is 15 residues. V dropped 5 bases and J dropped 7; count of bases not matched to a gene: 11. Germline loops: CDR1 MNHEY, CDR2 SVGAGI. The CDR3 region is CASSPITGVLNTIYF. The CDR3 nucleotides are TGTGCCAGCAGTCCGATAACAGGGGTTTTGAACACCATATATTTT.

The chain links TRBV6-5 to TRBJ1-2, with D perhaps TRBD1 (6 bases). Looked up from germline, CDR1 is MNHEY and CDR2 is SVGAGI. Trimming removed 7 bases at V and 0 bases at J, with 15 bases between. The CDR3 extends over 15 amino acids. CDR3 nucleotides: TGTGCCAGCAAGAGGGGCGAGGGGGCTAACTATGGCTACACCTTC. It yields the protein CASKRGEGANYGYTF.

This clone was detected only once. The V gene is TRBV6-5, the J gene TRBJ1-1; D is ambiguous. CDR1 is MNHEY, CDR2 SVGAGI, per germline. The ends were cut back, 4 bases at V and 1 base at J, with 7 bases in the middle. This CDR3 is built from 13 residues. The CDR3 loop is CASSSTENTEAFF. The CDR3 coding sequence is TGTGCCAGCAGTTCTACAGAGAACACTGAAGCTTTCTTT.

This clone turned up a few times. The chain couples TRBV7-8 to TRBJ1-1; 8 bases are a match to TRBD1. Germline lookup yields CDR1 SGHVS and CDR2 FQNEAQ. The CDR3 is made up of 16 amino acids. Germline trimming cut 4 bases from V and 4 bases from J; bases unmatched to any gene: 11. The CDR3 here is CASSSQPQGAGTEAFF. CDR3 DNA sequence: TGTGCCAGCAGCTCACAACCCCAGGGGGCGGGCACTGAAGCTTTCTTT.

The chain links TRBV19 to TRBJ2-2; 16 positions agree with TRBD2. This CDR3 is built from 18 residues. Germline lookup yields CDR1 LNHDA and CDR2 SQIVND (reference sequence). Losses at the gene ends were 5 bases for V and 4 bases for J; bases not matched to a gene: 7. Here the CDR3 reads CASSFPGLAGGPTGELFF. The CDR3 nucleotides read TGTGCCAGTAGTTTCCCGGGACTAGCGGGGGGGCCCACCGGGGAGCTGTTTTTT.

The rearrangement joins TRBV2 to TRBJ1-4, with 10 bases fitting TRBD1. Unmatched junction bases numbered 5, after V lost 5 bases and J lost 8 bases. Germline CDR1 reads SNHLY; CDR2 reads FYNNEI. The CDR3 has 14 residues. CDR3 bases: TGTGCCAGCAGTTCCGGGACAGGGGTCGAAAAACTGTTTTTT. Translation gives CASSSGTGVEKLFF.

This clone was seen just once. V usage is TRBV6-1 and J usage is TRBJ2-6; D call uncertain. CDR1 and CDR2 from the germline V gene are MNHNS and SASEGT. This CDR3 has 18 residues. V lost 4 bases to trimming and J lost 1 base, with 17 bases between them. CDR3 DNA: TGTGCCAGCAGTGGACGGGTAGGAGAAAAGTCTGGGGCCAACGTCCTGACTTTC. This encodes CASSGRVGEKSGANVLTF.

The CDR3 protein is CASSPGQRGQETQYF. In DNA, the CDR3 is TGTGCCAGCAGCCCGGGACAGCGGGGGCAAGAGACCCAGTACTTC. The chain links TRBV3-1 (or the pseudogene TRBV3-2) to TRBJ2-5; perhaps TRBD2 as D (8 bases). CDR3 length: 15 residues. V gave up 4 bases and J gave up 2 bases, with 14 bases separating them. The germline V gene has CDR1 LGHDT and CDR2 YNNKEL (reference sequence).

The rearrangement links TRBV4-2 to TRBJ2-3; 13 positions agree with TRBD2. Germline loops: CDR1 LGHNA, CDR2 YNFKEQ. Trimming cost V 3 bases and J 8 bases; bases outside gene matches: 14. The CDR3 spans 18 residues. The CDR3 protein is CASSQDYSGTSGVRTQYF. The CDR3 DNA reads as TGTGCCAGCAGCCAGGACTACAGCGGGACTAGCGGGGTCCGTACGCAGTATTTT.

V is TRBV19 and J is TRBJ1-6, with TRBD1 matching 10 bases. Trimming cost V 2 bases and J 8 bases; bases outside gene matches: 6. CDR3 length: 16 amino acids. The germline V gene has CDR1 LNHDA and CDR2 SQIVND (reference sequence). In nucleotides, the CDR3 is TGTGCCAGTAGTATATCATGGACAGGGGGGGATTCACCCCTCCACTTT. Protein sequence: CASSISWTGGDSPLHF.

The chain employs TRBV5-1 and TRBJ2-1; 11 positions match TRBD2. The junction had 11 bases not matched to a gene; V was cut back by 4 bases and J by 8 bases. Germline V gene sequence: CDR1 SGHRS, CDR2 YFSETQ. The CDR3 sequence is 16 residues long. The CDR3 reads CASSPSGTSGVDEQFF. The DNA of the CDR3 is TGCGCCAGCAGCCCCTCCGGGACTAGCGGTGTCGATGAGCAGTTCTTC.

This clone was found a few times. The chain has TRBV7-9 and TRBJ2-1; 10 nucleotides align to TRBD1. Germline assignment: CDR1 SEHNR and CDR2 FQNEAQ (reference sequence). The V segment lost 5 bases and the J segment 3 bases; nucleotides outside the gene matches: 4. The CDR3 consists of 15 residues. CDR3 region: CASSLRDRGYNEQFF. The DNA for the CDR3 is TGTGCCAGCAGCCTTCGGGACAGGGGCTACAATGAGCAGTTCTTC.

The chain links TRBV11-2 to TRBJ2-1; TRBD2 aligns across 8 bases. V lost 5 bases and J lost 4; bases outside the gene matches: 16. CDR3 length: 18 residues. Germline-derived CDR1 and CDR2 are SGHAT and FQNNGV. This chain's CDR3 is CASSATYLSGGVYNEQFF. Written as DNA, the CDR3 is TGTGCCAGCAGCGCCACTTACCTAAGCGGGGGTGTTTACAATGAGCAGTTCTTC.

The V call is TRBV5-1, the J call TRBJ1-4, with unresolved D. Trimming removed 0 bases from V and 8 bases from J, with 14 bases in between. The CDR3 totals 15 residues. Germline values: CDR1 SGHRS, CDR2 YFSETQ. The CDR3 protein is CASSLVAGPAEKLFF. For the CDR3, the DNA is TGCGCCAGCAGCTTGGTAGCCGGCCCTGCGGAAAAACTGTTTTTT.

J is TRBJ1-4 and V is TRBV10-1; a possible D gene is TRBD1 (6 bases). Trimming removed 5 bases from V and 7 bases from J, with 11 bases in between. The length of the CDR3 is 13 residues. The V gene's germline CDR1 is WNHNN and CDR2 SYGVQD (reference sequence). The CDR3, as DNA: TGCGCCAGCAGTTGGGACAACCCTGAAAAACTGTTTTTT. Amino acids: CASSWDNPEKLFF.

The chain couples TRBV5-1 to TRBJ2-7; perhaps TRBD1 as D (5 bases). This CDR3 is built from 13 residues. Germline CDR1 is SGHRS and CDR2 is YFSETQ. V lost 3 bases and J lost 2, with 9 bases in between. The CDR3 protein is CASSYDSTYEQYV. In nucleotides, the CDR3 is TGCGCCAGCAGCTACGACAGTACCTACGAGCAGTACGTC.

The chain links TRBV29-1 to TRBJ2-5; 7 positions match TRBD1. Germline lookup yields CDR1 SQVTM and CDR2 ANQGSEA. Trimming cost V 6 bases and J 1 base; bases outside gene matches: 5. The CDR3 runs to 13 residues. The CDR3 protein is CSVGQVRQETQYF. CDR3 coding DNA: TGCAGCGTCGGACAGGTACGCCAAGAGACCCAGTACTTC. Full variable domain (outside the CDR3, taken from reference TRBV29-1 and TRBJ2-5): SAVISQKPSRDICQRGTSLTIQCQVDSQVTMMFWYRQQPGQSLTLIATANQGSEATYESGFVIDKFPISRPNLTFSTLTVSNMSPEDSSIYLCSVGQVRQETQYFGPGTRLLVL.

J is TRBJ1-6 and V is TRBV19, with 8 bases that match TRBD1. Germline lookup yields CDR1 LNHDA and CDR2 SQIVND (reference sequence). This CDR3 region has 17 residues. V lost 4 bases to trimming and J lost 5 bases; unmatched junction nucleotides: 10. The CDR3 sequence: CASSTRGRGRDNSPLHF. The DNA of the CDR3 is TGTGCCAGTAGTACCCGGGGCAGGGGGCGCGATAATTCACCCCTCCACTTT.

The chain links TRBV5-6 to TRBJ1-2; D is undetermined. In germline, CDR1 is SGHDT, CDR2 YYEEEE. V was cut by 4 bases and J by 6 bases, with 7 bases left in between. CDR3 length equals 11 residues. The DNA of the CDR3 is TGTGCCAGCAGCCGAGGCGATGGCTACACCTTC. Translating it yields CASSRGDGYTF.

The gene calls are TRBV11-2 and TRBJ1-1, with 10 bases lining up with TRBD1. This CDR3 has 13 residues. Per germline, CDR1 SGHAT and CDR2 FQNNGV. The V segment lost 5 bases and the J segment 6 bases; nucleotides outside the gene matches: 3. This CDR3 reads CASSHGQGAEAFF. The CDR3, as DNA: TGTGCCAGCAGCCACGGACAGGGGGCTGAAGCTTTCTTT. Full variable domain (outside the CDR3, taken from reference TRBV11-2 and TRBJ1-1): EAGVAQSPRYKIIEKRQSVAFWCNPISGHATLYWYQQILGQGPKLLIQFQNNGVVDDSQLPKDRFSAERLKGVDSTLKIQPAKLEDSAVYLCASSHGQGAEAFFGQGTRLTVV.